The 17 T cell receptor beta chains reported below all come from one sample, sequenced in a study of T cell repertoires in cytomegalovirus infection. Their specific antigens are unknown. A single record per CDR3 protein comes from TCRdb applying MiXCR to the reads. The sample includes approximately 300,000 distinct CDR3 sequences, 20% to 30% seen only once; the top ten take about 14%. Specimen: cultured PBMCs, collected from culture after CMV antigen stimulation. These TCRs come from a human donor in good health (CMV status not recorded). Some clones in this sample may be carry-over from other donors' samples.

About this clonotype itself: Sequence at one end of the junction differs from germline and may be a read error. The chain recombines TRBV4-3 with TRBJ2-5; D remains ambiguous. The germline CDR1 and CDR2 sequences are LGHNA and YSLEER. The CDR3 contains 12 residues. For the CDR3, the DNA is TGCGCCAGCAGCCGAGACCAAGGGACCCAGTACTTC. This sequence encodes CASSRDQGTQYF.

The chain joins TRBV6-5 to TRBJ2-5, with TRBD2 matching 8 bases. CDR1 is MNHEY, CDR2 SVGAGI, per germline. The CDR3 contains 15 residues. After removal of 5 bases from V and 7 bases from J, the junction contained 12 bases not matched to a gene. The CDR3: CASSPDGTSLRTQYF. CDR3 nucleotides: TGTGCCAGCAGTCCCGACGGGACTAGTTTACGGACCCAGTACTTC.

The chain uses TRBV14 and TRBJ2-6; D is perhaps TRBD1 or TRBD2 (5 bases each). The germline V gene encodes CDR1 SGHDN and CDR2 FVKESK. Trimming took 5 bases from V and 0 from J, leaving 11 bases between them. The CDR3 has 16 amino acids. The CDR3 coding sequence is TGTGCCAGCAGCGACGGGACGGTCTCTGGGGCCAACGTCCTGACTTTC. Its translation: CASSDGTVSGANVLTF.

This clonotype came up many times. The rearrangement uses TRBV12-3 or TRBV12-4 and TRBJ1-1, with TRBD1 matching over 7 bases. V was pared by 0 bases and J by 4 bases, with 8 bases of the junction left unmatched. CDR3 length: 16 amino acids. The chain's CDR3 is CASSLALGQGGTEAFF. Written as DNA, the CDR3 is TGTGCCAGCAGTTTAGCGCTTGGGCAGGGGGGCACTGAAGCTTTCTTT.

The J gene is TRBJ1-5, the V gene TRBV6-8; 8 nucleotides align to TRBD1. J lost 6 bases, V lost 11 bases, and 9 bases had no gene match. This CDR3 has 13 residues. Germline V gene lookup returns CDR1 MNHGY and CDR2 SAAAGT. In DNA, the CDR3 is TGTGCCTCAGCACAGGGGGAAGGTCAGCCCCAGCATTTT. It yields the protein CASAQGEGQPQHF.

The CDR3 loop reads CASSPGVVQGEKLFF. The CDR3 DNA reads as TGTGCCAGCTCACCGGGGGTCGTACAGGGAGAAAAACTGTTTTTT. V gene TRBV18 combines with J gene TRBJ1-4; D might be TRBD1 (6 bases). Germline CDR1 is KGHSH and CDR2 is LQKENI. The CDR3 contains 15 residues. V dropped 3 bases and J dropped 8 bases, with 16 bases sitting between them. Full variable domain (missing parts from reference TRBV18 and TRBJ1-4): NAGVMQNPRHLVRRRGQEARLRCSPMKGHSHVYWYRQLPEEGLKFMVYLQKENIIDESGMPKERFSAEFPKEGPSILRIQQVVRGDSAAYFCASSPGVVQGEKLFFGSGTQLSVL.

This clonotype was detected many times. The gene calls are TRBV6-1 and TRBJ2-1; 12 bases map to TRBD2. Germline V CDR1 and CDR2: MNHNS, SASEGT. Germline trimming cut 5 bases from V and 6 bases from J; bases unmatched to any gene: 8. The CDR3 has 16 residues. The CDR3 is CASSSPGTSGSNEQFF. The CDR3, as DNA: TGTGCCAGCAGTTCCCCCGGGACTAGCGGGTCCAATGAGCAGTTCTTC.

This clonotype was observed at least ten times. The genes are TRBV7-3 and TRBJ2-1, with a tentative D call TRBD1 (6 bases). The CDR3 extends over 14 amino acids. In germline, CDR1 is SGHTA, CDR2 FQGTGA. The ends were cut back, 4 bases at V and 12 bases at J, with 19 bases in the middle. The CDR3 region is CASSSGHINEGQFF. CDR3 in DNA: TGTGCCAGCAGCTCGGGACACATCAATGAGGGGCAGTTCTTC.

J is TRBJ2-7 and V is TRBV6-5; 8 bases map to TRBD2. The CDR3 runs to 15 residues. Germline loops: CDR1 MNHEY, CDR2 SVGAGI. V gave up 5 bases and J gave up 3 bases; unmatched junction bases: 9. Here the CDR3 reads CASSPGGVGGYEQYF. DNA of the CDR3: TGTGCCAGCAGTCCGGGGGGGGTTGGGGGCTACGAGCAGTACTTC.

Comment on this clonotype: A read error is possible here, since a much larger clone lies one base away. The chain employs TRBV7-2 and TRBJ2-1, with 7 bases identical to TRBD2. J was trimmed by 5 bases and V by 5 bases; bases with no gene match: 12. Per the germline V gene, CDR1 is SGHTA and CDR2 is FQGNSA. This CDR3 spans 16 amino acids. The CDR3 DNA sequence: TGTGCCAGCAGCCCTCAGAGCGGGACGACCAACAATGAGCAGTTCTTC. Translating gives CASSPQSGTTNNEQFF.

The rearrangement links TRBV6-1 to TRBJ2-7; 13 bases are a match to TRBD2. Germline V lookup: CDR1 MNHNS, CDR2 SASEGT. Germline trimming cut 5 bases from V and 7 bases from J; bases unmatched to any gene: 8. The CDR3 is 15 amino acids. The CDR3 region is CASSPGLAGSWEQYV. The DNA for the CDR3 is TGTGCCAGCAGTCCGGGACTAGCGGGATCGTGGGAGCAGTACGTC.

There are a few counts of this clonotype. V gene TRBV12-3 or TRBV12-4 combines with J gene TRBJ1-1, with 9 bases that match TRBD1. CDR3 length: 17 residues. Trimming at V came to 5 bases and at J to 4 bases, leaving 14 bases not matched to a gene. CDR3 in amino acids: CASSPNPGQGRGTEAFF. The CDR3 nucleotides are TGTGCCAGCAGTCCCAACCCGGGACAGGGAAGGGGCACTGAAGCTTTCTTT.

This clonotype was detected a few times. This rearrangement joins TRBV4-1 to TRBJ1-5, with D hard to call. In germline, CDR1 is MGHRA, CDR2 YSYEKL. The length of the CDR3 is 15 residues. V was clipped by 1 base and J by 0 bases, with 7 bases between them. CDR3 nucleotide sequence: TGCGCCAGCAGCCAAGGCCCGAATAGCAATCAGCCCCAGCATTTT. Amino acids: CASSQGPNSNQPQHF.

This clonotype was detected ten times or more. CDR3 protein: CASSRTSVTGELFF. CDR3 nucleotide sequence: TGTGCCAGTAGTCGGACTAGCGTCACCGGGGAGCTGTTTTTT. This sequence joins TRBV19 and TRBJ2-2, with 9 positions matching TRBD2. Germline V lookup: CDR1 LNHDA, CDR2 SQIVND (reference sequence). The CDR3 sequence is 14 residues long. The ends lost 5 bases at V and 4 bases at J; junction bases unmatched: 2.

The DNA for the CDR3 is TGTGCTAGTGGTTTGGGAACACCGGGCCCCAATCAGCCCCAGCATTTT. This sequence encodes CASGLGTPGPNQPQHF. This chain links TRBV12-5 with TRBJ1-5; no clear D. Germline-derived CDR1 and CDR2 are LGHNT and FRNRAP. Trimming stripped 1 base from V and 3 bases from J, with 13 bases between. The CDR3 runs to 16 residues.

The rearrangement links TRBV7-9 to TRBJ1-5, with 7 nucleotides matching TRBD1. Per germline, CDR1 SEHNR and CDR2 FQNEAQ (reference sequence). The V segment lost 5 bases and the J segment 6 bases; nucleotides outside the gene matches: 10. The length of the CDR3 is 15 residues. DNA for the CDR3: TGTGCCAGCAGCCATTCGACAGGGATCACTCAGCCCCAGCATTTT. It is translated as CASSHSTGITQPQHF.

This clonotype was observed a few times. This chain uses TRBV11-3 with TRBJ2-5; 16 nucleotides align to TRBD2. The germline CDR1 and CDR2 sequences are SGHNT and YENEEA. The CDR3 totals 17 residues. Trimming at V came to 5 bases and at J to 3 bases, leaving 6 bases not matched to a gene. CDR3 sequence: CASSLGTSGRAEETQYF. Written as DNA, the CDR3 is TGTGCCAGCAGCCTAGGGACTAGCGGGAGGGCCGAAGAGACCCAGTACTTC.